Listed below are T cell receptor beta chains from one sample, sequenced in a study of CD8 T cells in Susac syndrome. TCRdb called the immunoSEQ multiplex PCR reads again in MiXCR, with one record for every CDR3 protein. This table has 300,000 to 350,000 distinct CDR3 sequences, roughly nine tenths appearing once. Sequenced input: CD4+ T cells from PBMCs. These receptors were obtained from a human donor with multiple sclerosis. Each CDR3 is given with its conserved first and last residue. The D gene is left open where the match is weak. Clone size is shown for a subset of rows, as once, few, many or a class of expanded clone.

clone size: .
V gene: TRBV9
D gene: .
J gene: TRBJ2-2
CDR3 DNA: TGTGCCAGCAGCGTATACACCGGGGAGCTGTTTTTT
CDR3 protein: CASSVYTGELFF

clone size: .
V gene: TRBV6-2/TRBV6-3
D gene: .
J gene: TRBJ2-2
CDR3 DNA: TGTGCCAGCAGCTACAATACGAACACCGGGGAGCTGTTTTTT
CDR3 protein: CASSYNTNTGELFF

clone size: .
V gene: TRBV7-2
D gene: .
J gene: TRBJ2-7
CDR3 DNA: TGTGCCAGCAGCTTAGGGGGAACAAGGGCTGTCTACGAGCAGTACTTC
CDR3 protein: CASSLGGTRAVYEQYF

clone size: .
V gene: TRBV19
D gene: TRBD1
J gene: TRBJ1-5
CDR3 DNA: TGTGCCAGTAGTATGCTTCCGGGACAGGGCAATCAGCCCCAGCATTTT
CDR3 protein: CASSMLPGQGNQPQHF

clone size: .
V gene: TRBV3-1
D gene: .
J gene: TRBJ2-2
CDR3 DNA: TGTGCCAGCAGCCGCATTCCTGGGGGAACGAACACCGGGGAGCTGTTTTTT
CDR3 protein: CASSRIPGGTNTGELFF

clone size: .
V gene: TRBV28
D gene: TRBD2
J gene: TRBJ2-1
CDR3 DNA: TGTGCCAGCAGCTTAGGGGGTAGCGGGAGTTATGAGCAGTTCTTC
CDR3 protein: CASSLGGSGSYEQFF

clone size: .
V gene: TRBV19
D gene: .
J gene: TRBJ2-5
CDR3 DNA: TGTGCCAGTAGTATAAACAGGAATGAGGGGACCCAGTACTTC
CDR3 protein: CASSINRNEGTQYF

clone size: .
V gene: TRBV2
D gene: TRBD2
J gene: TRBJ2-3
CDR3 DNA: TGTGCCAGCAGTGATAGGCGCCTAGCGGGAGTCTCCACAGATACGCAGTATTTT
CDR3 protein: CASSDRRLAGVSTDTQYF

clone size: .
V gene: TRBV5-1
D gene: .
J gene: TRBJ2-5
CDR3 DNA: TGCGCCAGCAGCTTGGGAGGCAGGGGACCCCAAGAGACCCAGTACTTC
CDR3 protein: CASSLGGRGPQETQYF

clone size: once
V gene: TRBV12-5
D gene: TRBD1
J gene: TRBJ2-1
CDR3 DNA: TGTGCTAGTGGTTTGGACACCCTCGGACAGGTTGCCAATGAGCAGTTCTTC
CDR3 protein: CASGLDTLGQVANEQFF

clone size: .
V gene: TRBV29-1
D gene: .
J gene: TRBJ2-5
CDR3 DNA: TGCAGCGTTGAGCCAAGATTGGGGACCCAGTACTTC
CDR3 protein: CSVEPRLGTQYF

clone size: .
V gene: TRBV12-3/TRBV12-4
D gene: TRBD1
J gene: TRBJ1-5
CDR3 DNA: TGTGCCAGCAGTTTAGGACAGGGGCGGTATGGCAATCAGCCCCAGCATTTT
CDR3 protein: CASSLGQGRYGNQPQHF

clone size: .
V gene: TRBV7-2
D gene: .
J gene: TRBJ1-2
CDR3 DNA: TGTGCCAGCAGCTTCACCGGGGAACTGACCTATGGCTACACCTTC
CDR3 protein: CASSFTGELTYGYTF

clone size: .
V gene: TRBV5-1
D gene: TRBD1
J gene: TRBJ2-2
CDR3 DNA: TGCGCCAGCAGCGTCATACAGGGGGCGAACGGGGAGCTGTTTTTT
CDR3 protein: CASSVIQGANGELFF

clone size: .
V gene: TRBV5-1
D gene: .
J gene: TRBJ1-2
CDR3 DNA: TGCGCCAGCAGCTTGGTAGCGGGGGCCTATGGCTACACCTTC
CDR3 protein: CASSLVAGAYGYTF

clone size: .
V gene: TRBV7-3
D gene: TRBD1
J gene: TRBJ2-1
CDR3 DNA: TGTGCCAGCAGCTCCTCCGGGACAGGGACCAATGAGCAGTTCTTC
CDR3 protein: CASSSSGTGTNEQFF

clone size: .
V gene: TRBV3-1
D gene: .
J gene: TRBJ2-7
CDR3 DNA: TGTGCCAGCAGCCAAGGACGCGAGCAGTACTTC
CDR3 protein: CASSQGREQYF

clone size: .
V gene: TRBV7-2
D gene: .
J gene: TRBJ1-4
CDR3 DNA: TGTGCCAGCAGCCTTAATCAGCAGGGCGGCGAAAAACTGTTTTTT
CDR3 protein: CASSLNQQGGEKLFF

clone size: .
V gene: TRBV6-2/TRBV6-3
D gene: TRBD1
J gene: TRBJ1-5
CDR3 DNA: TGTGCCAGCAGCCCTCACAGGGGGACCCAGCATTTT
CDR3 protein: CASSPHRGTQHF

clone size: .
V gene: TRBV5-1
D gene: TRBD1
J gene: TRBJ1-1
CDR3 DNA: TGCGCCAGCAGCAGCGGGACAGCCCTCGCTGAAGCTTTCTTT
CDR3 protein: CASSSGTALAEAFF

clone size: .
V gene: TRBV30
D gene: TRBD1
J gene: TRBJ1-2
CDR3 DNA: TGTGCCTGGAATCACATCAGGGGGCACTATGGCTACACCTTC
CDR3 protein: CAWNHIRGHYGYTF

clone size: .
V gene: TRBV20-1
D gene: TRBD1
J gene: TRBJ1-5
CDR3 DNA: TGCAGTGCCGGCCGACAGGGGGATAGCAATCAGCCCCAGCATTTT
CDR3 protein: CSAGRQGDSNQPQHF

clone size: .
V gene: TRBV4-1
D gene: .
J gene: TRBJ2-5
CDR3 DNA: TGCGCCAGCAGCCAAGAGGTAGGGCGGGTAGCCCAAGAGACCCAGTACTTC
CDR3 protein: CASSQEVGRVAQETQYF

clone size: .
V gene: TRBV6-2/TRBV6-3
D gene: .
J gene: TRBJ1-5
CDR3 DNA: TGTGCCAGCAGTACAGGGTTAAGGCAGCCCCAGCATTTT
CDR3 protein: CASSTGLRQPQHF

clone size: .
V gene: TRBV5-4
D gene: .
J gene: TRBJ2-2
CDR3 DNA: TGTGCCAGCAGCGTCATTGACGGGACCGGGGAGCTGTTTTTT
CDR3 protein: CASSVIDGTGELFF

clone size: .
V gene: TRBV7-9
D gene: .
J gene: TRBJ2-7
CDR3 DNA: TGTGCCAGCAGCTTAGTACAGGGCGCCGGGGATTACGAGCAGTACTTC
CDR3 protein: CASSLVQGAGDYEQYF

clone size: .
V gene: TRBV3-1
D gene: .
J gene: TRBJ1-1
CDR3 DNA: TGTGCCAGCAGCCCCAGGCGGGAAACTGAAGCTTTCTTT
CDR3 protein: CASSPRRETEAFF

clone size: .
V gene: TRBV5-1
D gene: TRBD1
J gene: TRBJ2-1
CDR3 DNA: TGCGCCAGCAGCTTGCAGGGGGCCGGCCCCTGGGGTCAGCAGTTCTTC
CDR3 protein: CASSLQGAGPWGQQFF

clone size: .
V gene: TRBV6-4
D gene: .
J gene: TRBJ2-3
CDR3 DNA: TGTGCCAGCAGTGATGGAGCGGGAGATACGCAGTATTTT
CDR3 protein: CASSDGAGDTQYF

clone size: .
V gene: TRBV12-3/TRBV12-4
D gene: .
J gene: TRBJ1-1
CDR3 DNA: TGTGCCAGCAGTAACCGACAGAACACTGAAGCTTTCTTT
CDR3 protein: CASSNRQNTEAFF

clone size: .
V gene: TRBV7-2
D gene: .
J gene: TRBJ2-3
CDR3 DNA: TGTGCCAGCAGCCGTAGGAGAGGGACGGGCACAGATACGCAGTATTTT
CDR3 protein: CASSRRRGTGTDTQYF

clone size: .
V gene: TRBV20-1
D gene: .
J gene: TRBJ1-2
CDR3 DNA: TGCAGTGCCCGCAGGGGAGGTGATGGCTACACCTTC
CDR3 protein: CSARRGGDGYTF

clone size: .
V gene: TRBV4-1
D gene: TRBD2
J gene: TRBJ2-2
CDR3 DNA: TGCGCCAGCAGCCCTCTAGCGGGAGGAGGTCGGACCGGGGAGCTGTTTTTT
CDR3 protein: CASSPLAGGGRTGELFF

clone size: .
V gene: TRBV5-1
D gene: .
J gene: TRBJ2-6
CDR3 DNA: TGCGCCAGCAGCCGGACCGTTCTCTCTGGGGCCAACGTCCTGACTTTC
CDR3 protein: CASSRTVLSGANVLTF

clone size: .
V gene: TRBV12-3/TRBV12-4
D gene: TRBD2
J gene: TRBJ2-3
CDR3 DNA: TGTGCCAGCAGTTCCCGGACTAGCTTCGCAGATACGCAGTATTTT
CDR3 protein: CASSSRTSFADTQYF

clone size: .
V gene: TRBV27
D gene: .
J gene: TRBJ1-2
CDR3 DNA: TGTGCCAGCAGTTTTACTAAGGGTGGCGGCTACACCTTC
CDR3 protein: CASSFTKGGGYTF

clone size: .
V gene: TRBV30
D gene: .
J gene: TRBJ2-2
CDR3 DNA: TGTGCCTGGGAAGTTGGAGTCGCCGGGGAGCTGTTTTTT
CDR3 protein: CAWEVGVAGELFF

clone size: .
V gene: TRBV20-1
D gene: .
J gene: TRBJ2-1
CDR3 DNA: TGCAGTGCTTGCTTCTGGAGTAATGAGCAGTTCTTC
CDR3 protein: CSACFWSNEQFF

clone size: .
V gene: TRBV4-1
D gene: .
J gene: TRBJ2-1
CDR3 DNA: TGCGCCAGCAGCCTAGGGGCGAGCACCTACAATGAGCAGTTCTTC
CDR3 protein: CASSLGASTYNEQFF

clone size: .
V gene: TRBV11-3
D gene: .
J gene: TRBJ2-5
CDR3 DNA: TGTGCCAGCAGCTTAGGTTCTGGGGAAGGAGAGACCCAGTACTTC
CDR3 protein: CASSLGSGEGETQYF

clone size: .
V gene: TRBV2
D gene: .
J gene: TRBJ2-5
CDR3 DNA: TGTGCCAGCAAAGGGGAGGAGACCCAGTACTTC
CDR3 protein: CASKGEETQYF

clone size: .
V gene: TRBV30
D gene: .
J gene: TRBJ2-4
CDR3 DNA: TGTGCCTGCGGTGAGGCGGCCAAAAACATTCAGTACTTC
CDR3 protein: CACGEAAKNIQYF

clone size: .
V gene: TRBV6-1
D gene: .
J gene: TRBJ2-7
CDR3 DNA: TGTGCCAGCAGCGATATCGGAGGCGCCACTATTAGGGTCTACGAGCAGTACTTC
CDR3 protein: CASSDIGGATIRVYEQYF

clone size: .
V gene: TRBV20-1
D gene: .
J gene: TRBJ2-3
CDR3 DNA: TGCAGTGCTGAAATTATCGTGTCAGATACGCAGTATTTT
CDR3 protein: CSAEIIVSDTQYF

clone size: .
V gene: TRBV14
D gene: .
J gene: TRBJ1-1
CDR3 DNA: TGTGCCAGCGCGGTTTTGGGGACCAACACTGAAGCTTTCTTT
CDR3 protein: CASAVLGTNTEAFF

clone size: .
V gene: TRBV2
D gene: .
J gene: TRBJ2-5
CDR3 DNA: TGTGCCAGCAGCCGACAGGGAGGGAAGGAGACCCAGTACTTC
CDR3 protein: CASSRQGGKETQYF

clone size: .
V gene: TRBV23-1
D gene: .
J gene: TRBJ2-1
CDR3 DNA: TGCGCCAGCAGTCACCCGGACGGTAGCTCCTACAATGAGCAGTTCTTC
CDR3 protein: CASSHPDGSSYNEQFF

clone size: .
V gene: TRBV7-2
D gene: .
J gene: TRBJ1-1
CDR3 DNA: TGTGCCAGCAGCCGGAATTCCGCCAGGGGAGCAGCTTTCTTT
CDR3 protein: CASSRNSARGAAFF

clone size: .
V gene: TRBV4-1
D gene: .
J gene: TRBJ1-1
CDR3 DNA: TGCGCCAGCAGCCGGGCCCCACAGACAGAGGTCGAAGCTTTCTTT
CDR3 protein: CASSRAPQTEVEAFF

clone size: .
V gene: TRBV25-1
D gene: .
J gene: TRBJ2-2
CDR3 DNA: TGTGCCAGCAGTGAATATACAGATTCCACCGGGGAGCTGTTTTTT
CDR3 protein: CASSEYTDSTGELFF

clone size: .
V gene: TRBV20-1
D gene: .
J gene: TRBJ2-1
CDR3 DNA: TGCAGTGCTAGAGCCCTCCCAGGGTCTGGCAATGAGCAGTTCTTC
CDR3 protein: CSARALPGSGNEQFF

clone size: .
V gene: TRBV19
D gene: .
J gene: TRBJ2-1
CDR3 DNA: TGTGCCAGTAGTATAAGTCTGACTACCGGTATGAGTGGGCAGTTCTTC
CDR3 protein: CASSISLTTGMSGQFF

clone size: .
V gene: TRBV6-2/TRBV6-3
D gene: .
J gene: TRBJ2-1
CDR3 DNA: TGTGCCAGCAGCTCCGGAAGTCCCTACAATGAGCAGTTCTTC
CDR3 protein: CASSSGSPYNEQFF

clone size: .
V gene: TRBV14
D gene: TRBD1
J gene: TRBJ2-2
CDR3 DNA: TGTGCCAGCAGCCAAGCCGGGACAGGGTACCGGGAGCTGTTTTTT
CDR3 protein: CASSQAGTGYRELFF

clone size: few
V gene: TRBV3-1
D gene: .
J gene: TRBJ1-5
CDR3 DNA: TGTGCCAGCAGCCAAGATGATCAGCCCCAGCATTTT
CDR3 protein: CASSQDDQPQHF